These T cell receptor beta chains were read from a single sample in a study of cytomegalovirus exposure and HLA in healthy donors. Generated by immunoSEQ multiplex PCR, the TCRdb table keeps only in-frame clones and is missing some. This sample has around 63,000 clones, with roughly nine tenths found just once. Sequencing was performed on PBMCs. The receptor source for this set is a woman younger than 30 in good health and CMV-seronegative. Each CDR3 is given without its conserved first and last residue. Fields, in order: V gene, J gene, D gene, CDR3 protein. The D gene is left open where the match is weak.

V gene: TRBV11-2
J gene: TRBJ2-7
D gene: TRBD1
CDR3 protein: ASSNIDAGGWEQY

V gene: TRBV11-3
J gene: TRBJ2-2
D gene: TRBD2
CDR3 protein: ASSPDPGTSTGELF

V gene: TRBV6-1
J gene: TRBJ2-7
D gene: NA
CDR3 protein: ASSEEVYRTSTAYEQY

V gene: TRBV27
J gene: TRBJ1-2
D gene: NA
CDR3 protein: ASSPRGGYGYT

V gene: TRBV7-8
J gene: TRBJ2-2
D gene: TRBD1
CDR3 protein: ASSLAGGTGPGELF

V gene: TRBV4-1
J gene: TRBJ1-4
D gene: NA
CDR3 protein: ASSQRMGGIGEKLF

V gene: TRBV5-1
J gene: TRBJ1-5
D gene: TRBD1
CDR3 protein: ASSQGTGISNQPQH

V gene: TRBV7-2
J gene: TRBJ2-5
D gene: NA
CDR3 protein: ASSVSGLQETQY

V gene: TRBV4-1
J gene: TRBJ1-2
D gene: TRBD1
CDR3 protein: ASSQDSGGSIYGYT

V gene: TRBV30
J gene: TRBJ2-7
D gene: TRBD1
CDR3 protein: AWHRDRRPYEQY

V gene: TRBV5-4
J gene: TRBJ2-5
D gene: TRBD2
CDR3 protein: ASSSGTSGGEETQY

V gene: TRBV25-1
J gene: TRBJ2-7
D gene: TRBD1
CDR3 protein: ASSESQTGFHEQY

V gene: TRBV6-6
J gene: TRBJ2-1
D gene: TRBD1
CDR3 protein: ASSAKTGGNEQF

V gene: TRBV6-6
J gene: TRBJ1-1
D gene: NA
CDR3 protein: ASSRGSGDTEAF

V gene: TRBV5-5
J gene: TRBJ2-1
D gene: TRBD2
CDR3 protein: ASSPGTSGAGRYNEQF

V gene: TRBV7-9
J gene: TRBJ1-1
D gene: NA
CDR3 protein: ASSSDIMNTEAF

V gene: TRBV5-1
J gene: TRBJ2-5
D gene: NA
CDR3 protein: ASSSHRDTQY

V gene: TRBV2
J gene: TRBJ2-2
D gene: NA
CDR3 protein: ASSEWLNIGELF

V gene: TRBV15
J gene: TRBJ2-7
D gene: TRBD1
CDR3 protein: ATSRGPTGVGPSSYEQY

V gene: TRBV5-6
J gene: TRBJ2-5
D gene: TRBD1
CDR3 protein: ASSSLGTGETQY

V gene: TRBV5-4
J gene: TRBJ2-7
D gene: TRBD1
CDR3 protein: ASTRSAGQGAYEQY

V gene: TRBV29-1
J gene: TRBJ2-1
D gene: NA
CDR3 protein: SVDSQGGYNEQF

V gene: TRBV6-5
J gene: TRBJ1-1
D gene: NA
CDR3 protein: ASSYVSGNTEAF

V gene: TRBV25-1
J gene: TRBJ1-1
D gene: NA
CDR3 protein: ASREGIRTEAF

V gene: TRBV5-8
J gene: TRBJ1-5
D gene: TRBD1
CDR3 protein: ASSLRSGGNQPQH

V gene: TRBV27
J gene: TRBJ1-6
D gene: NA
CDR3 protein: ASKDGGWTPLH

V gene: TRBV6-5
J gene: TRBJ2-7
D gene: TRBD1
CDR3 protein: ASSYRDRGGYEQY

V gene: TRBV7-9
J gene: TRBJ1-2
D gene: NA
CDR3 protein: ASSLGRTDYGYT

V gene: TRBV28
J gene: TRBJ2-1
D gene: NA
CDR3 protein: ASSNRDIGDNEQF

V gene: TRBV19
J gene: TRBJ2-7
D gene: NA
CDR3 protein: ASSTGRAYEQY

V gene: TRBV5-1
J gene: TRBJ1-1
D gene: NA
CDR3 protein: ASSFNGGLMNTEAF

V gene: TRBV5-6
J gene: TRBJ2-2
D gene: TRBD2
CDR3 protein: ASSLPSGRNTGELF

V gene: TRBV7-6
J gene: TRBJ2-3
D gene: TRBD1
CDR3 protein: ASSLEAGGSTDTQY

V gene: TRBV6-6
J gene: TRBJ2-3
D gene: NA
CDR3 protein: ASSSVSGGTDTQY

V gene: TRBV6-1
J gene: TRBJ2-7
D gene: TRBD1
CDR3 protein: ASSGTGQNFYEQY